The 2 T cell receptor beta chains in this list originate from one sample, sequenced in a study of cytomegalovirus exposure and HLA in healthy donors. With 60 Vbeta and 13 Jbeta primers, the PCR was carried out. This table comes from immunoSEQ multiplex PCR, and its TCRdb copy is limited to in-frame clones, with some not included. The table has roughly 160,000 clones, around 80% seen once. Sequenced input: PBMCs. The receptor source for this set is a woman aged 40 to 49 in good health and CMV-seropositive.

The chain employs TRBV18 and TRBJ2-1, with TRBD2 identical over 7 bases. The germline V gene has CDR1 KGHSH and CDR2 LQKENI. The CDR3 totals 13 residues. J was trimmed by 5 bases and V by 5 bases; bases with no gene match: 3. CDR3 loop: CASSTGTNNEQFF. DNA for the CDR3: TGTGCCAGCTCAACCGGGACTAACAATGAGCAGTTCTTC. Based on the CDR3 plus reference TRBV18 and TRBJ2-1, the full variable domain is NAGVMQNPRHLVRRRGQEARLRCSPMKGHSHVYWYRQLPEEGLKFMVYLQKENIIDESGMPKERFSAEFPKEGPSILRIQQVVRGDSAAYFCASSTGTNNEQFFGPGTRLTVL.

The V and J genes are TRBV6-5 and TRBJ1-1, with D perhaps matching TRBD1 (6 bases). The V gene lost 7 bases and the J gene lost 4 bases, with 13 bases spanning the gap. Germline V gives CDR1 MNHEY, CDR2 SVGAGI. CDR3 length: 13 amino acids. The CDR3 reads CASTRGGGTEAFF. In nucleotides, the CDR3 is TGTGCCAGCACTAGGGGGGGCGGCACTGAAGCTTTCTTT.